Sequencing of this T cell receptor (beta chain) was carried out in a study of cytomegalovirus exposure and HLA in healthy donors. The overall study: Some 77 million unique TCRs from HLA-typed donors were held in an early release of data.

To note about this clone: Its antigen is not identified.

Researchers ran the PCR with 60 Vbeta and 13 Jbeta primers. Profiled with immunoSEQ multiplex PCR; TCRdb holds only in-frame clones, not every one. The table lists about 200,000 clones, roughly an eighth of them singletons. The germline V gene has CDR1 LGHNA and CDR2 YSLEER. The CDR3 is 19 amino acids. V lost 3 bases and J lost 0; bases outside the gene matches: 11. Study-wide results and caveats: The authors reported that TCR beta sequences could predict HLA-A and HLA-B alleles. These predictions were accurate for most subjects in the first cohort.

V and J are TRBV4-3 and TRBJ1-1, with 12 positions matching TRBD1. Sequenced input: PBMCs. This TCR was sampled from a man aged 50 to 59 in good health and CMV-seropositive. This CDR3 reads CASSQDPGQGARVNTEAFF. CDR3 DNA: TGCGCCAGCAGCCAGGACCCGGGACAGGGGGCGCGGGTGAACACTGAAGCTTTCTTT.